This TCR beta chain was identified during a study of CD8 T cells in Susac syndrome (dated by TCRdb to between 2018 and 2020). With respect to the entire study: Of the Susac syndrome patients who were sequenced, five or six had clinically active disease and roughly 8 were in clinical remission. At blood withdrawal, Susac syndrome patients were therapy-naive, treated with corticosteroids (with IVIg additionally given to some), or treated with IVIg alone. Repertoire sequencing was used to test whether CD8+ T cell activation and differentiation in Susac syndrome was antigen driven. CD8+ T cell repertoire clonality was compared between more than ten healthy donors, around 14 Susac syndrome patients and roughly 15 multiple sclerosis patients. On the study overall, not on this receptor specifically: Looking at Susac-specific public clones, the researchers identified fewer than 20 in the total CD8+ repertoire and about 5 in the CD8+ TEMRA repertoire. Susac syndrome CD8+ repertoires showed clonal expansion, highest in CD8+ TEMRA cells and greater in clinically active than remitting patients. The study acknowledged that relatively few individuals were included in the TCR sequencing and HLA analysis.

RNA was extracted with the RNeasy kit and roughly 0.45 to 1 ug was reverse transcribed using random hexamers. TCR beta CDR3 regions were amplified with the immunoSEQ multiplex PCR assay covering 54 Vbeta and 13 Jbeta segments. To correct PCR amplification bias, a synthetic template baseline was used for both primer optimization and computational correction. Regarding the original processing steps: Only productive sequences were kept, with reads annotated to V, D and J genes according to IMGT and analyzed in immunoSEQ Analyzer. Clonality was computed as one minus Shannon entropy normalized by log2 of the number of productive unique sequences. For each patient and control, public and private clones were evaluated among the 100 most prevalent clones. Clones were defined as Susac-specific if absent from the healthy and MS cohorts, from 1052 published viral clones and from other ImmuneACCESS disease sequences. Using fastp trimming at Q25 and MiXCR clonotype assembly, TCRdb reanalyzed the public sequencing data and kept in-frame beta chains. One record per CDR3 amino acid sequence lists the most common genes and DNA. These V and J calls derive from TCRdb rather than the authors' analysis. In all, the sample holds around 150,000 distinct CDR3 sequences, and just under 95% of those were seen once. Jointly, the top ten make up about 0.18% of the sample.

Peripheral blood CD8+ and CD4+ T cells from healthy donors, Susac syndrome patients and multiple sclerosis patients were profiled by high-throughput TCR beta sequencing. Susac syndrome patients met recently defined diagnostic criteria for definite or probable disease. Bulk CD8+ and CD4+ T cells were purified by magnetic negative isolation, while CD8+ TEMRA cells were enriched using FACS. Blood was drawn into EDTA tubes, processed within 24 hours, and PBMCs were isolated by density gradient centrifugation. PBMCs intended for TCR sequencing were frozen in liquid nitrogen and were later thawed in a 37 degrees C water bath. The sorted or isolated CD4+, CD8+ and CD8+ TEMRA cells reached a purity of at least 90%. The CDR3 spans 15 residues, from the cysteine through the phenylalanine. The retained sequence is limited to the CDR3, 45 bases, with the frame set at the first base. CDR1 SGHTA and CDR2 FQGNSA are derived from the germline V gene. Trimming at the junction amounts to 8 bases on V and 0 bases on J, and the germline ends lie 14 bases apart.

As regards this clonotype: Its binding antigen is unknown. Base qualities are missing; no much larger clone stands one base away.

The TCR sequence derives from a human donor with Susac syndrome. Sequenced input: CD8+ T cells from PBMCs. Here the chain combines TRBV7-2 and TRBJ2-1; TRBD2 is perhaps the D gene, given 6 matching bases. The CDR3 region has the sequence CASVGLLSSYNEQFF. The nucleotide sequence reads TGTGCCAGCGTCGGACTACTAAGCTCCTACAATGAGCAGTTCTTC.